This T cell receptor (beta chain) came from a study of cytomegalovirus exposure and HLA in healthy donors. General observations from the study: HLA allele associations emerged for about 18,000 TCR beta sequences in a later analysis, at 0.05 false discovery rate. As was reported, the HLA-A and HLA-B alleles of most subjects were accurately predicted from TCR beta sequences. Excluded: some indistinguishable V segments such as TRBV6-2 and TRBV6-3.

The PCR made use of 60 Vbeta and 13 Jbeta primers. Generated by immunoSEQ multiplex PCR, the TCRdb table keeps only in-frame clones and is missing some. The sample carries 120,000 or so clones, approximately 86% recorded once. This CDR3 comprises 17 residues. V dropped 1 base and J dropped 4 bases, with 15 bases sitting between them. The germline V gene encodes CDR1 SGHTS and CDR2 YDEGEE. This clone has only a few counts. As yet, its antigen is unknown. The clonotype originates from a man in his forties in good health and CMV-seronegative. The chain combines TRBV5-8 with TRBJ1-6, with D possibly being TRBD1 (5 bases). Sequencing was performed on PBMCs. The DNA for the CDR3 is TGTGCCAGCAGCTTGCGTGCCAGGGAGGGGTATAATTCACCCCTCCACTTT. It specifies CASSLRAREGYNSPLHF. Looking up the rest from reference TRBV5-8 and TRBJ1-6 gives the full variable domain: EAGVTQSPTHLIKTRGQQATLRCSPISGHTSVYWYQQALGLGLQFLLWYDEGEERNRGNFPPRFSGRQFPNYSSELNVNALELEDSALYLCASSLRAREGYNSPLHFGNGTRLTVT.